This T cell receptor beta chain is from a study of identical twins. Whole-study results and caveats: Beta clonotypes that were abundant in cord blood contained fewer insertions, a pattern absent from memory repertoires.

The donors were all healthy and Caucasian. The V end was cut by 0 bases, the J end by 2 bases, with 9 bases between. This CDR3 comprises 15 residues. Germline V lookup: CDR1 SGHRS, CDR2 YFSETQ. TCRdb re-called the 5' RACE reads with MiXCR, one entry per CDR3 protein. The data show just over 450,000 distinct CDR3 sequences, 12% to 15% seen once. In regard to this clonotype: What it binds is unknown.

This sample was also put to use in a study of yellow fever vaccine responses in identical twins.

The chain uses TRBV5-1 and TRBJ2-4; D tentatively fits TRBD1 or TRBD2 (5 bases each). Input material: CD4+ T cells sorted from blood. This TCR derives from a woman aged 18-30 years in good health. The CDR3 DNA reads as TGCGCCAGCAGCTTGGAACCGGGACCCAAAAACATTCAGTACTTC. Translated, it gives CASSLEPGPKNIQYF.